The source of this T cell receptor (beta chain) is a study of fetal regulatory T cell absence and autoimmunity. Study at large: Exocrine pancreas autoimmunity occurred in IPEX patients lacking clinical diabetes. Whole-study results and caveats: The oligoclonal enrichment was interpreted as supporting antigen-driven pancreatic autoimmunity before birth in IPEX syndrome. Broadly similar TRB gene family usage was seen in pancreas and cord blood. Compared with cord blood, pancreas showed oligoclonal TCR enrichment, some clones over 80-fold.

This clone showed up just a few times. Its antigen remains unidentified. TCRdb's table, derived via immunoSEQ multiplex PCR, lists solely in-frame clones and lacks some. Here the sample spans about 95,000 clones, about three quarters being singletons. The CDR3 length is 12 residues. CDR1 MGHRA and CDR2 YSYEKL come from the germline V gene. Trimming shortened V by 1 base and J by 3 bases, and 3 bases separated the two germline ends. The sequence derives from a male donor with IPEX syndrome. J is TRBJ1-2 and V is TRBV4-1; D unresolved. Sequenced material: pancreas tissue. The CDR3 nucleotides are TGCGCCAGCAGCCAAGGACACTATGGCTACACCTTC. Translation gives CASSQGHYGYTF.